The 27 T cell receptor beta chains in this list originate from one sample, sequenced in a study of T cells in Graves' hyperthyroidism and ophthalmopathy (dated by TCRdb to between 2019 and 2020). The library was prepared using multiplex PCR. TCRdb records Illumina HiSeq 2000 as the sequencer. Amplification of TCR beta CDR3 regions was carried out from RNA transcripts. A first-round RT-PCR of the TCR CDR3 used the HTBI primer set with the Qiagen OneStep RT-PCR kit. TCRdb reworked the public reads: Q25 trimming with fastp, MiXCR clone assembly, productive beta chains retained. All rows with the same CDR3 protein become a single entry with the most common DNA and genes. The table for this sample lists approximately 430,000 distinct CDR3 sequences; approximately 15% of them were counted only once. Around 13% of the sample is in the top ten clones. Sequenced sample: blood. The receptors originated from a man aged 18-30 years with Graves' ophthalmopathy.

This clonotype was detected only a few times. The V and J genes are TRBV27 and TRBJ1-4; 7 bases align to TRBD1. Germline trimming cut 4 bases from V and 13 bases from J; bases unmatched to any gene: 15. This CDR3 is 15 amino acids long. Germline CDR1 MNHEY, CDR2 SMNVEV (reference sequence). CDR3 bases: TGTGCCAGCAGTTCTTTAAGGGGGCGTCAGGACGGACTGTTTTTT. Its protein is CASSSLRGRQDGLFF.

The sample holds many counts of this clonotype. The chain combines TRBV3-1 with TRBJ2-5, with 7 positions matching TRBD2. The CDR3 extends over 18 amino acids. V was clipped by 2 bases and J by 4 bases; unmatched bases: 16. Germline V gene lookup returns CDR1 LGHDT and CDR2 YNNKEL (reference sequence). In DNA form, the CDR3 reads TGTGCCAGCAGCCAAACCCGCGGACCGGGACTACCCCCAGAGACCCAGTACTTC. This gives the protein CASSQTRGPGLPPETQYF.

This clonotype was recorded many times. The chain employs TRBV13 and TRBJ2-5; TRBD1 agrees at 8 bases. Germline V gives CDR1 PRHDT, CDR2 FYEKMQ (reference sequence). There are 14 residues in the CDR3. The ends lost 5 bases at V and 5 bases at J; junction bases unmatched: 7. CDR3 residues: CASSGGNRGETQYF. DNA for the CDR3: TGTGCCAGCAGCGGGGGGAACAGGGGGGAGACCCAGTACTTC.

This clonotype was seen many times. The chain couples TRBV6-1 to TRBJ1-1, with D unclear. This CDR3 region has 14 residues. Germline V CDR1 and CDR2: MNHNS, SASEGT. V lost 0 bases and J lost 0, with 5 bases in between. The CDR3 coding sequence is TGTGCCAGCAGTGAAGCAGGGATGAACACTGAAGCTTTCTTT. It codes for CASSEAGMNTEAFF.

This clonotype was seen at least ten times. CDR3 sequence (DNA): TGTGCCAGCAGTGAAGGGAACGTAACACCCTATGGCTACACCTTC. Amino acid sequence: CASSEGNVTPYGYTF. This chain joins TRBV2 and TRBJ1-2; D unresolved. V lost 1 base and J lost 4, with 13 bases in between. CDR3 length: 15 residues. Germline assignment: CDR1 SNHLY and CDR2 FYNNEI.

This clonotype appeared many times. This CDR3 is CASSLDSPPYEQYF. The CDR3 coding sequence is TGTGCCAGCAGTTTGGATAGCCCTCCCTACGAGCAGTACTTC. The V call is TRBV12-3 or TRBV12-4, the J call TRBJ2-7; D is ambiguous. The length of the CDR3 is 14 residues. The V and J ends lost 3 bases and 2 bases respectively, with 11 bases between them.

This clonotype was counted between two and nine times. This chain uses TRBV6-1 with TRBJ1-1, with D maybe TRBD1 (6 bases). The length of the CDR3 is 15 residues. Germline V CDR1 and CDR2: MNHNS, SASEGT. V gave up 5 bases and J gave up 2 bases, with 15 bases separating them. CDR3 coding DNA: TGTGCCAGCAGTTCGGCAGGGGCTTCCAACACTGAAGCTTTCTTT. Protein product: CASSSAGASNTEAFF.

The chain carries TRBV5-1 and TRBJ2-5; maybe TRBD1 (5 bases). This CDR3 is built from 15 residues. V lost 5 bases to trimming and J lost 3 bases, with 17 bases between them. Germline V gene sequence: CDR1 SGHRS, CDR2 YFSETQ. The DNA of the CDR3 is TGCGCCAGCAGTTTTACCCAGGGTGAGGAAGAGACCCAGTACTTC. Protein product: CASSFTQGEEETQYF.

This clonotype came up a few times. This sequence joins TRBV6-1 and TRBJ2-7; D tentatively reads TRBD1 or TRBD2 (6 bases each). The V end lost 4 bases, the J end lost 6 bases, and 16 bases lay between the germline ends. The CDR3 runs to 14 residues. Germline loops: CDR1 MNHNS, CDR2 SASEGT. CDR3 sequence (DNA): TGTGCCAGCAGTGTGGTGGGGGGCGCATCCGAGCAGTACTTC. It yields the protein CASSVVGGASEQYF.

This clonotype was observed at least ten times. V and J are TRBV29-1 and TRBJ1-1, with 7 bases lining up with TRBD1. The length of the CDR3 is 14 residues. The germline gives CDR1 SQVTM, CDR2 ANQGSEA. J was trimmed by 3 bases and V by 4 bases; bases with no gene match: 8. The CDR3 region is CSVVVDRDYTEAFF. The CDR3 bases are TGCAGCGTTGTAGTTGACAGGGATTACACTGAAGCTTTCTTT.

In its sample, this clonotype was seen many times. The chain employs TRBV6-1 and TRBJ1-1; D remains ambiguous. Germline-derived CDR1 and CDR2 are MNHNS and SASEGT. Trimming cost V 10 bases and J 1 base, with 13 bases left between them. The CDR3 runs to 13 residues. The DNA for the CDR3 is TGTGCCACCCGGACGGCAAGGAACACTGAAGCTTTCTTT. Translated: CATRTARNTEAFF.

The CDR3 region has the DNA TGCGCCAGCAGCCCTGTCAGGGCAGATACGCAGTATTTT. Translating it yields CASSPVRADTQYF. The chain is built from TRBV4-1 and TRBJ2-3; a possible D gene is TRBD1 (5 bases). Trimming took 4 bases from V and 4 from J, leaving 9 bases between them. The CDR3 totals 13 residues. Germline V gene lookup returns CDR1 MGHRA and CDR2 YSYEKL.

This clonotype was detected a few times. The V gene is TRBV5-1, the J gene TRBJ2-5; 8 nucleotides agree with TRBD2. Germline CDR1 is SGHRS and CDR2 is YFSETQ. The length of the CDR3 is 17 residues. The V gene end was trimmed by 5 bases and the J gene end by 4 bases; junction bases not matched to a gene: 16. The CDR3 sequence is CASRRNERELVSETQYF. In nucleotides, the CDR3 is TGCGCCAGCAGGAGAAACGAGCGGGAGTTGGTCTCAGAGACCCAGTACTTC.

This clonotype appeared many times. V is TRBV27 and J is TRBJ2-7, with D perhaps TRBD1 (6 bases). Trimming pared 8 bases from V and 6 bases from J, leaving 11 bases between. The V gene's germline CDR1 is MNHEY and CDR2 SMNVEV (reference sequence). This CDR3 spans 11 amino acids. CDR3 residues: CASGTGFEQYF. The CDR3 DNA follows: TGTGCCAGCGGAACAGGGTTCGAGCAGTACTTC.

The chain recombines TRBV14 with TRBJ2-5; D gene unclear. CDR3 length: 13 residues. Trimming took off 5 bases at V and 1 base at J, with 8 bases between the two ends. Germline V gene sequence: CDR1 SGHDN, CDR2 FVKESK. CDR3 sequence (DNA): TGTGCCAGCAGCGCCCAGCTCCAAGAGACCCAGTACTTC. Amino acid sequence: CASSAQLQETQYF. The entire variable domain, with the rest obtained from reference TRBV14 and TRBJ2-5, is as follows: EAGVTQFPSHSVIEKGQTVTLRCDPISGHDNLYWYRRVMGKEIKFLLHFVKESKQDESGMPNNRFLAERTGGTYSTLKVQPAELEDSGVYFCASSAQLQETQYFGPGTRLLVL.

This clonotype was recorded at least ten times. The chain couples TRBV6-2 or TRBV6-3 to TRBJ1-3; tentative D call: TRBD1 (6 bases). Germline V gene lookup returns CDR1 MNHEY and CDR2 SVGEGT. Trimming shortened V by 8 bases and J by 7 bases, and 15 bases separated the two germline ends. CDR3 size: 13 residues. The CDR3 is CASGQSRSNTIYF. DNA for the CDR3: TGTGCCAGCGGACAGTCCCGGAGCAACACCATATATTTT.

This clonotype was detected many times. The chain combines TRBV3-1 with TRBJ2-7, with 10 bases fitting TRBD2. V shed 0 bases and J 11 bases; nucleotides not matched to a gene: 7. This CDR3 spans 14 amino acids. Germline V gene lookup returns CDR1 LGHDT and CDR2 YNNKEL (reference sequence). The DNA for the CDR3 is TGTGCCAGCAGCCAAGAAGGGCTAGCGGGAGAGGAGTACTTC. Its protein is CASSQEGLAGEEYF.

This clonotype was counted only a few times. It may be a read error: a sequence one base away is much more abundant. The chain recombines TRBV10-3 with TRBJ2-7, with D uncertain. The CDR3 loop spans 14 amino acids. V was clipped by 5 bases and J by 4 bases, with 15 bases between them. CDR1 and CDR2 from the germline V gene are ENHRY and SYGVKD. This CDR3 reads CAISLSQIVYEQYF. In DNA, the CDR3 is TGTGCCATCAGTTTATCCCAAATCGTATACGAGCAGTACTTC.

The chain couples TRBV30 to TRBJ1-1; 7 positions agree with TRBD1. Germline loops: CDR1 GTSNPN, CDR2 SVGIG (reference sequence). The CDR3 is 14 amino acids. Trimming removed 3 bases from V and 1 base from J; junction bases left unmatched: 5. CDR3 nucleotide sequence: TGTGCCTGGAGCCTAGACAGGGCGAACACTGAAGCTTTCTTT. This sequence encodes CAWSLDRANTEAFF.

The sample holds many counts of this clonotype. The CDR3 reads CASSFLQANTEAFF. The CDR3 DNA sequence: TGTGCCAGCAGCTTCCTCCAGGCGAACACTGAAGCTTTCTTT. The J gene is TRBJ1-1, the V gene TRBV11-3; D remains unclear. V was shortened by 3 bases and J by 1 base, with 9 bases between the two germline ends. Germline CDR1 is SGHNT and CDR2 is YENEEA. The CDR3 length is 14 residues.

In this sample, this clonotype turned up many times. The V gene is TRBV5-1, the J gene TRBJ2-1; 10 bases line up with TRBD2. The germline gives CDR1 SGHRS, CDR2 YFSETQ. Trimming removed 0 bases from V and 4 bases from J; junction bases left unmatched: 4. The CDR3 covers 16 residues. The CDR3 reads CASSLALLAGYNEQFF. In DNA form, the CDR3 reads TGCGCCAGCAGCTTGGCCTTACTAGCGGGGTACAATGAGCAGTTCTTC.

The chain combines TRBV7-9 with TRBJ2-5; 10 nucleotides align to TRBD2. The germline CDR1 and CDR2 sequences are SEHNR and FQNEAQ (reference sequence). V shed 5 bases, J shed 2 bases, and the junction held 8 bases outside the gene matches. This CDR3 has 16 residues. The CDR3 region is CASSRPGLARQETQYF. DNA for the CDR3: TGTGCCAGCAGCCGACCGGGACTAGCGAGACAAGAGACCCAGTACTTC.

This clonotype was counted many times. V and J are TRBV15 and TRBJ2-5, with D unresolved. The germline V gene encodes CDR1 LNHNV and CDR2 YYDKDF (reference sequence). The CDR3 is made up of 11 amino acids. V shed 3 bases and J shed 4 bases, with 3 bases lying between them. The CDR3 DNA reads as TGTGCCACCAGCAGCTTAGAGACCCAGTACTTC. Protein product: CATSSLETQYF.

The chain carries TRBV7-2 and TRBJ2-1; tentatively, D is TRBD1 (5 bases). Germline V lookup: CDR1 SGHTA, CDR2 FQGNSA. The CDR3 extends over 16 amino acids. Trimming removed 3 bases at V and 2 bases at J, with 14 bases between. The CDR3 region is CASSFGWGQAYNEQFF. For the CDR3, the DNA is TGTGCCAGCAGCTTCGGTTGGGGCCAGGCCTACAATGAGCAGTTCTTC.

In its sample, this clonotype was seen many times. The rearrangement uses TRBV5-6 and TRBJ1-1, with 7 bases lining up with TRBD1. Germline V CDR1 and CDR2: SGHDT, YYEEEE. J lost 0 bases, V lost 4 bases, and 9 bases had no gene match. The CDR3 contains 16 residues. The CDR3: CASSLPGQTLNTEAFF. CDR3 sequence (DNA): TGTGCCAGCAGCCTACCGGGACAGACTCTGAACACTGAAGCTTTCTTT.

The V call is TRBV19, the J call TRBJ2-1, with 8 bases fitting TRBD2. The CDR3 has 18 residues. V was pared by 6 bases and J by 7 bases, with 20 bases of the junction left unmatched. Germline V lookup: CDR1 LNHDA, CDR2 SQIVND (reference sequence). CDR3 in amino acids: CASSRETALADFKNEQFF. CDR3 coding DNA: TGTGCCAGTAGCCGGGAGACGGCACTAGCGGACTTTAAAAATGAGCAGTTCTTC.

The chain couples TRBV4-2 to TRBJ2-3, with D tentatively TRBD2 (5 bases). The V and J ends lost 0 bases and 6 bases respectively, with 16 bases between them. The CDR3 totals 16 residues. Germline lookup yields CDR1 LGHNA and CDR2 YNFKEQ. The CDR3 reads CASSQDAAELGDTQYF. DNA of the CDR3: TGTGCCAGCAGCCAAGATGCAGCGGAGCTGGGGGATACGCAGTATTTT.